This record covers a single T cell receptor beta chain. This specimen comes from a study of blood T cell repertoires in COVID-19. Turning to the study itself: Italy, Spain and the United States were the sources of the convalescent and acute COVID-19 samples.

Germline assignment: CDR1 SGHAT and CDR2 FQNNGV. The CDR3 loop spans 18 amino acids. J lost 4 bases, V lost 2 bases, and 13 bases had no gene match. Method: immunoSEQ multiplex PCR; TCRdb's copy keeps in-frame clones and lacks some. Of under 200,000 clones listed, 70% to 90% are singletons. The receptor was derived from a man in his 60s with active or convalescent COVID-19. V usage is TRBV11-2 and J usage is TRBJ2-5; 10 bases line up with TRBD2. The sequencing input was peripheral blood. CDR3 region: CASSLQFSGGSSIETQYF. The CDR3 DNA follows: TGTGCCAGCAGCTTACAATTTAGCGGGGGGTCTTCCATAGAGACCCAGTACTTC.